This TCR beta chain was captured in a study of CD8 T cells in Susac syndrome. From blood CD8+ and CD4+ T cells, TCR beta sequences were generated. Roughly 0.45 to 1 ug RNA was reverse transcribed with random hexamers. TCRdb passed the immunoSEQ multiplex PCR reads through MiXCR, listing each CDR3 protein once. The data hold some 250,000 distinct CDR3 sequences, with 95% to 97% observed a single time. Overall study findings and caveats: CD4+ T cell repertoires in Susac syndrome lacked clonal expansion.

Comment on this clonotype: Its antigen is not identified.

From germline, CDR1 is KGHDR and CDR2 SFDVKD. V lost 4 bases and J lost 2, with 8 bases in between. This CDR3 is 13 amino acids long. The chain combines TRBV24-1 with TRBJ2-7, with unresolved D. This clonotype originated in a human donor with Susac syndrome. Material: CD4+ T cells from PBMCs. For the CDR3, the DNA is TGTGCCACCAGTGACGGGTCTCCCTACGAGCAGTACTTC. This encodes CATSDGSPYEQYF.